This T cell receptor beta chain was found in a study of T cell responses to AZD1222 COVID-19 vaccine. Only one count was recorded for this clone. This CDR3 has 17 residues. Germline loops: CDR1 SGHTS, CDR2 YDEGEE. Trimming cost V 4 bases and J 0 bases; bases outside gene matches: 7. Data came from immunoSEQ multiplex PCR; TCRdb stores just in-frame clones and leaves some out. The sample consists of under 130,000 clones, 88% of them appearing once. J is TRBJ1-6 and V is TRBV5-8, with TRBD1 matching 7 bases. The clonotype comes from an adult in good health. Sequenced here: peripheral blood, sampled on day 0 of AZD1222 vaccination. CDR3: CASSKGRDSSYNSPLHF. The CDR3 region has the DNA TGTGCCAGCAGCAAGGGACGGGACAGCTCCTATAATTCACCCCTCCACTTT.